The rows below give T cell receptor beta chains drawn from one sample of a study of shared clonotypes between healthy human individuals. Libraries were prepared by immunoSEQ multiplex PCR; TCRdb keeps only in-frame clonotypes and omits some of them. The sample holds 850,000 to 1,200,000 clones, roughly 80% seen once. The material sequenced was memory CD4+ T cells sorted from blood. The origin of the receptors is a young man in good health. CDR3s include the opening cysteine and the closing phenylalanine or tryptophan. D genes are given only for firm matches.

J | V | D | CDR3
TRBJ2-5 | TRBV10-3 | TRBD1 | CAIGQGGPETQYF
TRBJ1-4 | TRBV2 | NA | CASNIFGNEKLFF
TRBJ1-2 | TRBV11-2 | NA | CASSSIREGYGYTF
TRBJ2-5 | TRBV9 | TRBD2 | CASSVSRPLGGGETQYF
TRBJ2-5 | TRBV10-2 | NA | CASSENGRSQETQYF
TRBJ1-1 | TRBV11-3 | NA | CASSQQNTEAFF
TRBJ1-1 | TRBV10-3 | TRBD1 | CAIRGGQGVTEAFF
TRBJ2-1 | TRBV4-1 | NA | CASRGRPEYGEQFF
TRBJ1-2 | TRBV7-9 | TRBD1 | CASSLPGGNYGYTF
TRBJ1-5 | TRBV6-1 | NA | CASTPQQGGNQPQHF
TRBJ2-2 | TRBV2 | NA | CASTCTGTPCFGELFF
TRBJ2-7 | TRBV6-5 | NA | CASSYEPGAILQYF
TRBJ2-7 | TRBV7-9 | TRBD1 | CASSTLGTGGAYEQYF
TRBJ1-6 | TRBV5-4 | TRBD1 | CASRVDRGGNSPLHF
TRBJ2-7 | TRBV25-1 | NA | CASSDPGLGGYEQYF
TRBJ2-7 | TRBV6-1 | TRBD1 | CASSEDTGGHNEQYF
TRBJ1-3 | TRBV11-2 | NA | CASSPGRYPGDSGNTIYF
TRBJ2-7 | TRBV18 | TRBD1 | CASSTGTGGYEQYF
TRBJ1-2 | TRBV7-9 | NA | CASSLITEGYTF
TRBJ2-5 | TRBV7-7 | TRBD2 | CASSPGLAGETQYF
TRBJ2-1 | TRBV27 | TRBD1 | CASSHQDRVFNEQFF
TRBJ2-5 | TRBV7-2 | NA | CASSTDFSGTQYF
TRBJ2-7 | TRBV7-2 | NA | CASSLAASDYEQYF
TRBJ2-2 | TRBV7-9 | NA | CASSHYQGSGELFF
TRBJ2-1 | TRBV5-8 | NA | CASSLGESSYNEQFF
TRBJ1-1 | TRBV29-1 | TRBD1 | CSVERTGGSTTEAFF
TRBJ1-5 | TRBV23-1 | TRBD1 | CASSRWDSRVQPQHF
TRBJ1-1 | TRBV29-1 | TRBD1 | CSVVDRGRGTEAFF
TRBJ1-1 | TRBV10-1 | TRBD1 | CASSESRDSKTEAFF
TRBJ1-4 | TRBV9 | NA | CASSVGGPTNEKLFF
TRBJ2-3 | TRBV5-4 | NA | CASSFPLDTQYF
TRBJ2-7 | TRBV5-4 | NA | CASSVGQTSYEQYF
TRBJ1-1 | TRBV6-5 | TRBD1 | CASVTTGGMAFF
TRBJ1-1 | TRBV29-1 | TRBD1 | CSVATGAVVNTEAFF
TRBJ2-5 | TRBV10-3 | NA | CAISVGEHQETQYF
TRBJ2-3 | TRBV5-4 | NA | CASRPSTVNTQYF
TRBJ2-7 | TRBV7-8 | NA | CASSLAEYEQYF
TRBJ2-7 | TRBV6-5 | TRBD2 | CATGLAGGPLYEQYF
TRBJ2-7 | TRBV6-1 | NA | CASSTFYEQYF
TRBJ2-4 | TRBV15 | NA | CATSAKWGWENIQYF
TRBJ2-7 | TRBV7-9 | NA | CASSETRYEQYF
TRBJ1-6 | TRBV4-3 | TRBD1 | CASSQEGDRYNSPLHF